These T cell receptor beta chains were read from a single sample in a study of blood T cell repertoires in COVID-19. Using immunoSEQ multiplex PCR, the repertoire was profiled, and TCRdb retains in-frame clones only, with some absent. The data contain nearly 250,000 clones, roughly 85% of them singletons. The sequenced material came from PBMCs or T cells enriched from blood (not recorded which). The receptors shown here come from a woman aged 45-60 years with acute COVID-19. Both conserved end residues are part of each CDR3. A D gene is named only where the DNA matches it firmly. A clone size is listed for some rows: how often the clone was seen (once, few, many), or a class if it is expanded.

V gene	J gene	clone size	D gene	CDR3 DNA	CDR3 protein
TRBV5-1	TRBJ1-1	.	TRBD1	TGCGCCAGCAAGGGACAGCCTAACACTGAAGCTTTCTTT	CASKGQPNTEAFF
TRBV7-2	TRBJ2-7	.	.	TGTGCCAGCAGCTTAGGGCCGGGAAACTACGAGCAGTACTTC	CASSLGPGNYEQYF
TRBV5-6	TRBJ2-2	once	TRBD1	TGTGCCAGCAGCTTGTCAACAGGGGTTACCGGGGAGCTGTTTTTT	CASSLSTGVTGELFF
TRBV5-4	TRBJ1-1	.	TRBD1	TGTGCCAGCAGCTTTCCGGGACAGGGAGCGAACACTGAAGCTTTCTTT	CASSFPGQGANTEAFF
TRBV19	TRBJ1-5	.	TRBD1	TGTGCCAGTAGTGGGACAGGGGGAAGCCAGCCCCAGCATTTT	CASSGTGGSQPQHF
TRBV6-2/TRBV6-3	TRBJ1-5	.	TRBD1	TGTGCCAGCAGTCAAGGACAGGCTAGCAATCAGCCCCAGCATTTT	CASSQGQASNQPQHF
TRBV19	TRBJ2-3	once	.	TGTGCCAGTAGTATAGGGGTAGCGGGCACAGATACGCAGTATTTT	CASSIGVAGTDTQYF
TRBV11-2	TRBJ1-1	.	.	TGTGCCAGCAGCTTTGACAGAACGAACACTGAAGCTTTCTTT	CASSFDRTNTEAFF
TRBV7-2	TRBJ2-1	.	.	TGTGCCAGCAGCCTGGTGGGGGCCCGACTGACAGGTGAGCAGTTCTTC	CASSLVGARLTGEQFF
TRBV7-2	TRBJ1-2	.	TRBD1	TGTGCCAGCAGCCCCCGGCAGGGGGCGCGCTATGGCTACACCTTC	CASSPRQGARYGYTF
TRBV25-1	TRBJ1-1	.	.	TGTGCCAGCAACTCCGATACAGGGTTCGGCACTGAAGCTTTCTTT	CASNSDTGFGTEAFF
TRBV19	TRBJ2-3	.	TRBD2	TGTGCCAGTAGTCGAACTAGCGGGGGTTTTGGCACAGATACGCAGTATTTT	CASSRTSGGFGTDTQYF
TRBV28	TRBJ2-7	.	TRBD1	TGTGCCAGCCGAAGCCCAGGCCAGGGGGCCTCCTACGAGCAGTACTTC	CASRSPGQGASYEQYF
TRBV29-1	TRBJ2-3	.	.	TGCAGCGTCGGGACAGATACGCAGTATTTT	CSVGTDTQYF
TRBV7-3	TRBJ1-2	.	TRBD1	TGTGCCAGCAGCCCGGGGACAGGGGGCGGTGGCTACACCTTC	CASSPGTGGGGYTF
TRBV7-9	TRBJ2-7	.	.	TGTGCCAGCAGCTACAGGAACTCCTACGAGCAGTACTTC	CASSYRNSYEQYF
TRBV11-2	TRBJ2-2	.	TRBD2	TGTGCCAGCAGCCTGAGCGGGCTAGCGGGGGGGCGCGCCGGGGAGCTGTTTTTT	CASSLSGLAGGRAGELFF
TRBV29-1	TRBJ1-1	.	TRBD1	TGCAGCGTGATGACAGGGGTGAACACTGAAGCTTTCTTT	CSVMTGVNTEAFF
TRBV25-1	TRBJ1-2	.	TRBD1	TGTGCCAGCAGTTCTACGACAGGGGGACATAGAGGCTACACCTTC	CASSSTTGGHRGYTF
TRBV19	TRBJ2-3	once	TRBD2	TGTGCCAGTAGGTCTCTCGGGGGGATAGATACGCAGTATTTT	CASRSLGGIDTQYF
TRBV6-5	TRBJ1-2	.	.	TGTGCCAGCTCGCTTGGGGAGAACTATGGCTACACCTTC	CASSLGENYGYTF
TRBV19	TRBJ1-1	.	.	TGTGCCAGTAGCGTCCCAGGGGTGGGGGGGACTGAAGCTTTCTTT	CASSVPGVGGTEAFF
TRBV5-1	TRBJ1-3	.	TRBD1	TGCGCCAGCAGCTTGTTAGGGCAGGGGGTCTCTGGAAACACCATATATTTT	CASSLLGQGVSGNTIYF
TRBV9	TRBJ2-2	.	.	TGTGCCAGCAGCGTATACGGGGGAAACACCGGGGAGCTGTTTTTT	CASSVYGGNTGELFF
TRBV6-5	TRBJ2-1	.	.	TGTGCCACCTCCCGGTCCTACAATGAGCAGTTCTTC	CATSRSYNEQFF
TRBV14	TRBJ2-7	.	TRBD1	TGTGCCAGCAGCCAAGACCGGGACAGGGGGCTCGCCCCTTCCTACGAGCAGTACTTC	CASSQDRDRGLAPSYEQYF
TRBV18	TRBJ2-3	few	.	TGTGCCAGCTCACCACCGGGGGAGGACACAGATACGCAGTATTTT	CASSPPGEDTDTQYF
TRBV6-1	TRBJ2-7	.	.	TGTGCCAGCAGTGAACAGGCCTACGAGCAGTACTTC	CASSEQAYEQYF
TRBV7-9	TRBJ1-4	few	.	TGTGCCAGCAGCTTAAGACAGGAAAATGAAAAACTGTTTTTT	CASSLRQENEKLFF
TRBV9	TRBJ1-2	.	TRBD1	TGTGCCAGCAGCGTAGGGGACAGGGTTGTTGTTGGCTACACCTTC	CASSVGDRVVVGYTF
TRBV5-4	TRBJ1-2	.	.	TGTGCCAGCAGCTTGGTTGGGGAGTACTATGGCTACACCTTC	CASSLVGEYYGYTF
TRBV4-3	TRBJ1-2	.	.	TGCGCCAGCAGCCAAGGAGGGTTCTATGGCTACACCTTC	CASSQGGFYGYTF
TRBV5-1	TRBJ2-2	.	TRBD1	TGCGCCAGCAGCTGGCCATCAGGGGGCGCATTCGGGGAGCTGTTTTTT	CASSWPSGGAFGELFF
TRBV4-3	TRBJ2-1	.	TRBD1	TGCGCCAGCAGCCAACCCTCCGGGACAGGGGGCAATGAGCAGTTCTTC	CASSQPSGTGGNEQFF
TRBV7-2	TRBJ1-6	.	TRBD1	TGTGCCAGCAGCCCCCTTGGGACAGGGCGGTCACCCCTCCACTTT	CASSPLGTGRSPLHF
TRBV7-2	TRBJ2-5	few	.	TGTGCCAGCAGCTTCCAGCTATTAGCAGAGACCCAGTACTTC	CASSFQLLAETQYF
TRBV11-1	TRBJ1-6	.	.	TGTGCCAGCAGCTTAGTAGGGGATTATTCACCCCTCCACTTT	CASSLVGDYSPLHF
TRBV5-1	TRBJ1-6	.	TRBD1	TGCGCCAGCAGCGCCGGGACAGTGGACTATAATTCACCCCTCCACTTT	CASSAGTVDYNSPLHF
TRBV24-1	TRBJ2-3	.	TRBD1	TGTGCCACCAGTGCCTCGGACAGGGGGCGCACAGATACGCAGTATTTT	CATSASDRGRTDTQYF
TRBV6-2/TRBV6-3	TRBJ1-6	.	TRBD1	TGTGCCAGCAGTTACACTACACCGACAGGGGAGAGCTCCTATAATTCACCCCTCCACTTT	CASSYTTPTGESSYNSPLHF
TRBV19	TRBJ1-4	.	.	TGTGCCAGTAGATCACGGGAAAAACTGTTTTTT	CASRSREKLFF
TRBV19	TRBJ2-6	.	TRBD2	TGTGCCAGTAGTAGGCTAGCGGGGGCCCTCTCTGGGGCCAACGTCCTGACTTTC	CASSRLAGALSGANVLTF
TRBV5-7	TRBJ1-2	.	.	TGTGCCAGCAGCGACGGGAGAATTGGTTACTATGGCTACACCTTC	CASSDGRIGYYGYTF
TRBV19	TRBJ2-1	.	.	TGTGCCAGTAGTATAACGTCAATGAGACAGGTCGTAGGCGAGCAGTTCTTC	CASSITSMRQVVGEQFF
TRBV6-5	TRBJ1-2	.	.	TGTGCCAGCAGGGACAGACGTCATAACTATGGCTACACCTTC	CASRDRRHNYGYTF
TRBV29-1	TRBJ2-1	.	TRBD2	TGCAGCGTTGACAGGAGCGGGGGTGGCAATGAGCAGTTCTTC	CSVDRSGGGNEQFF
TRBV6-5	TRBJ2-5	.	TRBD2	TGTGCCAGTAGGACTAGCTGGTCGGAGACCCAGTACTTC	CASRTSWSETQYF
TRBV9	TRBJ1-6	.	.	TGTGCCAGCAGTGTTACAGGTTTAAGTAATTCACCCCTCCACTTT	CASSVTGLSNSPLHF
TRBV2	TRBJ1-4	.	TRBD1	TGTGCCAGCAGGGCGCAGGGGGTTGAAAAACTGTTTTTT	CASRAQGVEKLFF
TRBV5-6	TRBJ1-2	.	.	TGTGCCAGCCATTGGAGGGCGAACGTTAGAAACTCTGGCTACACCTTC	CASHWRANVRNSGYTF
TRBV2	TRBJ1-1	few	TRBD1	TGTGCCAGCATCCCCGAGGGGGCGCGGACTGAAGCTTTCTTT	CASIPEGARTEAFF
TRBV7-2	TRBJ1-5	.	.	TGTGCCAGCAGCTCTATCAGCAATCAGCCCCAGCATTTT	CASSSISNQPQHF
TRBV9	TRBJ1-2	.	TRBD1	TGTGCCAGCAGCGACCGGGACAGGGGTAACTATGGCTACACCTTC	CASSDRDRGNYGYTF
TRBV30	TRBJ1-2	few	.	TGTGCCTGGAGGCGGGGACGGATCTATGGCTACACCTTC	CAWRRGRIYGYTF
TRBV30	TRBJ2-1	.	.	TGTGCCTGGAGTGTAAAGGGGAATAGGGGTTTGAATGAGCAGTTCTTC	CAWSVKGNRGLNEQFF
TRBV6-5	TRBJ1-1	.	.	TGTGCCAGCAGGGCAGGTAAGATGAACACTGAAGCTTTCTTT	CASRAGKMNTEAFF
TRBV5-1	TRBJ2-1	.	.	TGCGCCAGCAGCTTGGGATTTAGTACGAATGAGCAGTTCTTC	CASSLGFSTNEQFF